A single sample gave rise to the 23 T cell receptor beta chains below, sequenced in a study of control samples from healthy donors and cancer patients (dated by TCRdb to 2020 to 2021). Libraries were made using the immunoSEQ multiplex PCR assay. Entries here come from immuneACCESS through TCRdb and include only in-frame sequences with V and J called. Some clones fail to appear in such tables; in the studies checked, an unresolved V gene covers under half of the shortfall, and the cause of the remainder is unknown. The sample profile shows tens of thousands of clones; about 85% of them were found once. The top ten hold around 15% of the sample. Input material: blood. Receptors originate from a woman aged 70 to 79 in good health.

The V gene is TRBV7-2, the J gene TRBJ2-6; perhaps TRBD1 as D (5 bases). The CDR3 is 15 amino acids. From germline, CDR1 is SGHTA and CDR2 FQGNSA. V was clipped by 6 bases and J by 2 bases, with 11 bases between them. CDR3 nucleotides: TGTGCCAGCAGAAACCGACAGACTGGGGCCAACGTCCTGACTTTC. Translated, it gives CASRNRQTGANVLTF.

The chain recombines TRBV10-2 with TRBJ2-1, with TRBD2 as a possible D gene (7 bases). The CDR3 loop spans 14 amino acids. The V gene lost 3 bases and the J gene lost 7 bases, with 13 bases spanning the gap. Germline V gene data show CDR1 as WSHSY and CDR2 as SAAADI. CDR3 coding DNA: TGCGCCAGCAGTGATTTGGGGGGGCCGAATGAGCAGTTCTTC. Protein: CASSDLGGPNEQFF.

The chain uses TRBV3-1 (or the pseudogene TRBV3-2) and TRBJ2-3; TRBD2 agrees at 8 bases. V trimming: 2 bases; J trimming: 2 bases; junction bases outside the gene matches: 3. CDR3 size: 15 residues. CDR1 and CDR2 from the germline V gene are LGHDT and YNNKEL (reference sequence). Here the CDR3 reads CASSQTSGPTDTQYF. CDR3 DNA sequence: TGTGCCAGCAGCCAAACTAGCGGACCCACAGATACGCAGTATTTT.

The J gene is TRBJ1-1, the V gene TRBV6-6; D uncertain. This CDR3 spans 14 amino acids. V lost 6 bases to trimming and J lost 3 bases, with 14 bases between them. Germline-derived CDR1 and CDR2 are MNHNY and SVGAGI (reference sequence). CDR3 DNA: TGTGCCAGCAGGGAGGCCTATAAGGACACTGAAGCTTTCTTT. It encodes CASREAYKDTEAFF.

This clone was seen once. The chain's CDR3 is CASNTPPYEQYF. As DNA, the CDR3 is TGTGCCAGCAATACACCCCCCTACGAGCAGTACTTC. J is TRBJ2-7 and V is TRBV28; D unclear. Germline V gene data show CDR1 as MDHEN and CDR2 as SYDVKM. V shed 7 bases and J shed 2 bases, with 9 bases lying between them. The length of the CDR3 is 12 residues. Using reference TRBV28 and TRBJ2-7 for the parts outside the CDR3, the full variable domain is DVKVTQSSRYLVKRTGEKVFLECVQDMDHENMFWYRQDPGLGLRLIYFSYDVKMKEKGDIPEGYSVSREKKERFSLILESASTNQTSMYLCASNTPPYEQYFGPGTRLTVT.

This clone occurred a few times. The chain has TRBV12-3 or TRBV12-4 and TRBJ2-7, with D possibly being TRBD2 (6 bases). This CDR3 is built from 13 residues. Trimming left V 5 bases short and J 5 bases short, with 13 bases between. DNA for the CDR3: TGTGCCAGCAGTCTGGGACTGGAGAACGAGCAGTACTTC. It encodes CASSLGLENEQYF.

The rearrangement links TRBV28 to TRBJ2-7; D perhaps matches TRBD1 (6 bases). V lost 5 bases and J lost 5, with 16 bases in between. Germline CDR1 MDHEN, CDR2 SYDVKM. This CDR3 is built from 14 residues. The CDR3 nucleotides read TGTGCCAGCAGTATCACAGGGTTAGGCCACGAGCAGTACTTC. This translates into CASSITGLGHEQYF.

The V and J genes are TRBV5-1 and TRBJ2-7; weak D call: TRBD1 (6 bases). CDR1 and CDR2 from the germline V gene are SGHRS and YFSETQ. The CDR3 contains 18 residues. The V gene lost 2 bases and the J gene lost 1 base, with 22 bases spanning the gap. CDR3 DNA sequence: TGCGCCAGCAGCTTTAATCCCCCCACGGGACAACTTTCCTACGAGCAGTACTTC. This codes for CASSFNPPTGQLSYEQYF.

The chain has TRBV6-6 and TRBJ2-3; 10 bases align to TRBD2. J gave up 1 base and V 5 bases, and 6 bases lay outside the gene matches. This CDR3 comprises 16 residues. The germline V gene encodes CDR1 MNHNY and CDR2 SVGAGI (reference sequence). CDR3 nucleotide sequence: TGTGCCAGCAGTGGGGGGAGCGGGAGGGGCACAGATACGCAGTATTTT. Translating it yields CASSGGSGRGTDTQYF.

This clone has a single count. The genes are TRBV6-2 or TRBV6-3 and TRBJ1-1, with D perhaps TRBD1 (5 bases). Germline V lookup: CDR1 MNHEY, CDR2 SVGEGT. V dropped 4 bases and J dropped 4 bases, with 10 bases sitting between them. This CDR3 is 13 amino acids long. The CDR3 is CASSLAGRTEAFF. DNA for the CDR3: TGTGCCAGCAGTTTGGCAGGGCGCACTGAAGCTTTCTTT.

The chain has TRBV5-1 and TRBJ2-1, with 12 nucleotides matching TRBD2. The CDR3 is 14 residues long. Germline V gene data show CDR1 as SGHRS and CDR2 as YFSETQ. V lost 4 bases and J lost 8; bases outside the gene matches: 4. The CDR3 reads CASSELAGGHEQFF. CDR3 coding DNA: TGCGCCAGCAGCGAACTAGCGGGAGGCCATGAGCAGTTCTTC.

This clone was seen once. This chain uses TRBV15 with TRBJ2-2; 10 bases agree with TRBD2. J gave up 0 bases and V 1 base, and 5 bases lay outside the gene matches. The CDR3 is 18 amino acids. Germline CDR1 is LNHNV and CDR2 is YYDKDF (reference sequence). CDR3 region: CATSRGTSGITNTGELFF. DNA for the CDR3: TGTGCCACCAGCAGAGGGACTAGCGGAATCACGAACACCGGGGAGCTGTTTTTT.

The chain links TRBV6-2 or TRBV6-3 to TRBJ2-1; D tentatively reads TRBD1 or TRBD2 (5 bases each). The V gene's germline CDR1 is MNHEY and CDR2 SVGEGT. This CDR3 region has 13 residues. The V gene lost 4 bases and the J gene lost 5 bases, with 9 bases spanning the gap. The CDR3 protein is CASSSRGHNEQFF. For the CDR3, the DNA is TGTGCCAGCAGTTCGAGGGGCCACAATGAGCAGTTCTTC.

The chain employs TRBV7-2 and TRBJ2-1; no clear D gene. Germline lookup yields CDR1 SGHTA and CDR2 FQGNSA. CDR3 length: 15 amino acids. The V end lost 0 bases, the J end lost 6 bases, and 12 bases lay between the germline ends. The CDR3 DNA follows: TGTGCCAGCAGCTTAGCGCACGTTAGCTCCAATGAGCAGTTCTTC. Protein product: CASSLAHVSSNEQFF.

The chain uses TRBV5-1 and TRBJ2-7; 9 bases are a match to TRBD1. The V gene end was trimmed by 0 bases and the J gene end by 3 bases; junction bases not matched to a gene: 4. The CDR3 is made up of 15 amino acids. Germline V lookup: CDR1 SGHRS, CDR2 YFSETQ. Here the CDR3 DNA reads TGCGCCAGCAGCTTGGCGCCGGACAGGGGCTACGAGCAGTACTTC. Amino acids: CASSLAPDRGYEQYF.

This chain links TRBV7-2 with TRBJ2-4, with unresolved D. Trimming cost V 1 base and J 6 bases, with 16 bases left between them. There are 16 residues in the CDR3. Germline values: CDR1 SGHTA, CDR2 FQGNSA. CDR3 amino acids: CASSLVGRGVGNIQYF. The CDR3 DNA follows: TGTGCCAGCAGCTTAGTAGGTCGTGGTGTGGGAAACATTCAGTACTTC.

The CDR3 sequence: CASSLTPGLAINEQFF. The CDR3 coding sequence is TGCGCCAGCAGCTTGACCCCCGGACTAGCAATCAATGAGCAGTTCTTC. The chain combines TRBV5-1 with TRBJ2-1, with 8 bases identical to TRBD2. The J segment lost 6 bases and the V segment lost 1 base, leaving 9 bases of the junction unmatched. The CDR3 is 16 amino acids. From germline, CDR1 is SGHRS and CDR2 YFSETQ.

This chain connects TRBV5-1 to TRBJ2-6; either TRBD1 or TRBD2 may fit D (6 bases each). Looked up from germline, CDR1 is SGHRS and CDR2 is YFSETQ. There are 20 residues in the CDR3. V lost 1 base and J lost 0, with 20 bases in between. CDR3 nucleotides: TGCGCCAGCAGCTTGAGGGGGGCCGGGACCCTCCTCTCTGGGGCCAACGTCCTGACTTTC. Its protein is CASSLRGAGTLLSGANVLTF.

The chain combines TRBV7-3 with TRBJ1-6; D gene ambiguous. This CDR3 is built from 15 residues. Trimming left V 0 bases short and J 7 bases short, with 10 bases between. CDR1 is SGHTA and CDR2 is FQGTGA in the germline V gene. The chain's CDR3 is CASSLTGRSNSPLHF. The CDR3 region has the DNA TGTGCCAGCAGCTTAACAGGGCGGTCCAATTCACCCCTCCACTTT.

Only one count was recorded for this clone. The CDR3 reads CASSQELGSGEKLFF. CDR3 nucleotides: TGTGCCAGCAGCCAAGAATTGGGGAGCGGTGAAAAACTGTTTTTT. The chain is built from TRBV14 and TRBJ1-4; unclear D gene. V gave up 0 bases and J gave up 7 bases, with 12 bases separating them. CDR1 SGHDN and CDR2 FVKESK come from the germline V gene. The CDR3 is 15 amino acids. The variable domain in full, completed from reference TRBV14 and TRBJ1-4, reads EAGVTQFPSHSVIEKGQTVTLRCDPISGHDNLYWYRRVMGKEIKFLLHFVKESKQDESGMPNNRFLAERTGGTYSTLKVQPAELEDSGVYFCASSQELGSGEKLFFGSGTQLSVL.

The chain joins TRBV7-2 to TRBJ2-1, with D perhaps matching TRBD2 (6 bases). Germline V lookup: CDR1 SGHTA, CDR2 FQGNSA. The CDR3 runs to 14 residues. V shed 6 bases and J shed 2 bases, with 11 bases lying between them. CDR3 region: CASRGGNPYNEQFF. The DNA for the CDR3 is TGTGCCAGCAGAGGCGGGAACCCCTACAATGAGCAGTTCTTC.

V and J are TRBV27 and TRBJ1-6; 8 nucleotides line up with TRBD1. J was trimmed by 3 bases and V by 5 bases; bases with no gene match: 9. CDR3 length equals 17 residues. CDR1 MNHEY and CDR2 SMNVEV come from the germline V gene (reference sequence). Written as DNA, the CDR3 is TGTGCCAGCAGTCCCCCGACAGGGGCCGGCTATAATTCACCCCTCCACTTT. Translating gives CASSPPTGAGYNSPLHF.

The CDR3 loop reads CASSYDGTYGYTF. The DNA for the CDR3 is TGTGCCAGCAGCTATGATGGGACCTATGGCTACACCTTC. The chain recombines TRBV5-5 with TRBJ1-2, with D possibly TRBD1 on 5 matching bases. The length of the CDR3 is 13 residues. The germline gives CDR1 SGHKS, CDR2 YYEKEE (reference sequence). Trimming took 3 bases from V and 4 from J, leaving 10 bases between them.